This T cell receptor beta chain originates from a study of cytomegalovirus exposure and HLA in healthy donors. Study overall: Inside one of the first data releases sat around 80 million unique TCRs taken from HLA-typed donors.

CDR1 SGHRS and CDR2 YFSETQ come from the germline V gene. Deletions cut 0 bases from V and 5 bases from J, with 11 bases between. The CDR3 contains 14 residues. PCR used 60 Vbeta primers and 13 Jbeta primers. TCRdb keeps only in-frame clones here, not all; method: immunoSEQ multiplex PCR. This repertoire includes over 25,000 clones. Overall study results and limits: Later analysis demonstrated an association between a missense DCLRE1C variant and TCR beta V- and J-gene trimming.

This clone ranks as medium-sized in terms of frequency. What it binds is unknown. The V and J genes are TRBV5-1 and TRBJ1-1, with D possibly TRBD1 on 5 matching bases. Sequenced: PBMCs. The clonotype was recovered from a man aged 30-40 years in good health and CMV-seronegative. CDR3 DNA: TGCGCCAGCAGCTTGGCCGGTGGGGCAACTGAAGCTTTCTTT. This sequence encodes CASSLAGGATEAFF.